This TCR beta chain was obtained from a study of cytotoxic CD8 clonotypes in ibrutinib-treated CLL. Findings and limits, study-wide: Sampling schedules were unmatched across sustained-remission and progressing patients.

Some clones are missing from TCRdb's copy, which holds only in-frame ones; the method was immunoSEQ multiplex PCR. The data contain some 200,000 clones, about 72% of them singletons. Germline V gene sequence: CDR1 SGHNT, CDR2 YYREEE (reference sequence). Trimming cost V 4 bases and J 6 bases; bases outside gene matches: 13. The CDR3 runs 16 residues. Points on this clone: What it binds is unknown.

The material was PBMCs, obtained after 24 months of ibrutinib treatment. J is TRBJ1-2 and V is TRBV5-4; 9 nucleotides align to TRBD1. The clonotype comes from a human donor with chronic lymphocytic leukemia. The CDR3 reads CASSPGGTGLFDGYTF. DNA for the CDR3: TGTGCCAGCAGCCCTGGGGGGACAGGGCTATTCGATGGCTACACCTTC.